Following are 28 T cell receptor beta chains from one sample sequenced in a study of blood T cell repertoires in COVID-19 (dated by TCRdb to the early 2020s). Libraries were prepared through the immunoSEQ multiplex PCR assay. This is the immuneACCESS table as TCRdb keeps it, with only in-frame sequences that have V and J called. A part of the clones is gone; compared with another copy, unresolved V genes explain less than half, and the rest is unexplained. This sample comprises about 35,000 clones, 80% to 90% of them detected only once. The ten biggest clones cover 4.5% to 5% of the sample. Sequenced input: peripheral blood. Source of these receptors: a woman aged 70 to 79 with active COVID-19.

V is TRBV7-6 and J is TRBJ1-3; 7 nucleotides match TRBD1. Germline-derived CDR1 and CDR2 are SGHVS and FNYEAQ. V trimming: 5 bases; J trimming: 4 bases; junction bases outside the gene matches: 11. This CDR3 comprises 16 residues. The CDR3 region is CASSRRQGTPGNTIYF. The CDR3 nucleotides are TGTGCCAGCAGCCGCAGACAGGGAACACCCGGAAACACCATATATTTT.

CDR3 sequence: CAMSRGLGEKLFF. For the CDR3, the DNA is TGTGCCATGTCAAGAGGGTTGGGTGAAAAACTGTTTTTT. This chain joins TRBV10-3 and TRBJ1-4; no clear D gene. Germline V CDR1 and CDR2: ENHRY, SYGVKD. Trimming cost V 9 bases and J 7 bases, with 15 bases left between them. The CDR3 consists of 13 residues.

This rearrangement joins TRBV3-1 (or the pseudogene TRBV3-2) to TRBJ1-1; D might be TRBD1 (5 bases). Germline CDR1 is LGHDT and CDR2 is YNNKEL (reference sequence). The CDR3 consists of 13 residues. The CDR3 loop is CATTPQGKAEAFF. DNA of the CDR3: TGTGCTACTACACCTCAGGGAAAGGCTGAAGCTTTCTTT.

Relative to its sample, this clone is medium-sized. DNA of the CDR3: TGTGCCAGCAGTTTAGAGGGTCAGAAGCCCCAGCATTTT. It is translated as CASSLEGQKPQHF. This sequence joins TRBV28 and TRBJ1-5, with unresolved D. V lost 2 bases and J lost 8, with 10 bases in between. This CDR3 spans 13 amino acids. Looked up from germline, CDR1 is MDHEN and CDR2 is SYDVKM.

CDR3 nucleotide sequence: TGTGCCTGGGAGAGCGCACGATTCGTTAACGCTTTCTTT. Translated: CAWESARFVNAFF. The rearrangement uses TRBV30 and TRBJ1-1, with D unresolved. From germline, CDR1 is GTSNPN and CDR2 SVGIG (reference sequence). Trimming left V 5 bases short and J 11 bases short, with 21 bases between. This CDR3 comprises 13 residues.

The chain employs TRBV7-3 and TRBJ2-3; D unclear. CDR3 length: 13 residues. Trimming took 5 bases from V and 4 from J, leaving 10 bases between them. The V gene's germline CDR1 is SGHTA and CDR2 FQGTGA. The CDR3 sequence: CASSLYSADTQYF. CDR3 bases: TGTGCCAGCAGCCTCTACAGTGCAGATACGCAGTATTTT.

This chain's CDR3 is CASSSAPEGGNTIYF. The CDR3 nucleotides read TGTGCCAGCAGTTCAGCGCCGGAGGGGGGAAACACCATATATTTT. The rearrangement links TRBV28 to TRBJ1-3; tentative D call: TRBD1 (5 bases). Trimming took 4 bases from V and 4 from J, leaving 14 bases between them. This CDR3 region has 15 residues. CDR1 and CDR2 from the germline V gene are MDHEN and SYDVKM.

The V call is TRBV10-1, the J call TRBJ2-5, with D unresolved. Germline loops: CDR1 WNHNN, CDR2 SYGVQD (reference sequence). The CDR3 spans 11 residues. The V gene lost 4 bases and the J gene lost 4 bases, with 4 bases spanning the gap. CDR3 coding DNA: TGCGCCAGCAGTGCGGGAGAGACCCAGTACTTC. It is translated as CASSAGETQYF.

The rearrangement links TRBV15 to TRBJ1-5; weak D call: TRBD1 (6 bases). This CDR3 is 13 amino acids long. Trimming cost V 4 bases and J 2 bases, with 6 bases left between them. Per the germline V gene, CDR1 is LNHNV and CDR2 is YYDKDF (reference sequence). The CDR3 here is CATSTGGNQPQHF. In DNA, the CDR3 is TGTGCCACCAGCACAGGGGGCAATCAGCCCCAGCATTTT.

V and J are TRBV29-1 and TRBJ1-2, with 10 bases that match TRBD1. The CDR3 length is 11 residues. The V and J ends lost 6 bases and 6 bases, in that order; junction bases with no gene match: 1. Germline values: CDR1 SQVTM, CDR2 ANQGSEA. The CDR3 is CSVGQGNGYTF. CDR3 coding DNA: TGCAGCGTGGGACAGGGGAATGGCTACACCTTC.

The J gene is TRBJ2-7, the V gene TRBV5-1, with 12 bases lining up with TRBD1. J was trimmed by 7 bases and V by 4 bases; bases with no gene match: 9. The CDR3 covers 15 residues. Germline V CDR1 and CDR2: SGHRS, YFSETQ. As DNA, the CDR3 is TGCGCCAGCAGCCCCGGGACAGGGGGCGTATCGGAGCAGTACTTC. Translated, it gives CASSPGTGGVSEQYF.

The gene calls are TRBV11-1 and TRBJ2-5, with 11 bases matching TRBD1. With V trimmed by 5 bases and J by 3 bases, 8 bases remained unmatched. This CDR3 comprises 16 residues. The germline V gene has CDR1 SGHAT and CDR2 FQDESV (reference sequence). In DNA form, the CDR3 reads TGTGCCAGCAGCGGACCGGGACAGGGGGAAGAAGAGACCCAGTACTTC. Translating it yields CASSGPGQGEEETQYF.

This chain joins TRBV5-4 and TRBJ2-7, with D possibly being TRBD2 (7 bases). The V gene lost 0 bases and the J gene lost 1 base, with 11 bases spanning the gap. The CDR3 loop spans 15 amino acids. The germline V gene has CDR1 SGHNT and CDR2 YYREEE (reference sequence). The CDR3 is CASSLAAGASYEQYF. The CDR3 bases are TGTGCCAGCAGCTTGGCGGCGGGGGCGTCCTACGAGCAGTACTTC.

The chain combines TRBV6-6 with TRBJ2-5, with 9 positions matching TRBD1. The CDR3 covers 13 residues. The trim removed 8 bases at V and 7 bases at J, leaving 8 bases unmatched. Germline lookup yields CDR1 MNHNY and CDR2 SVGAGI (reference sequence). The CDR3 nucleotides are TGTGCCAGCCAAGGACAGGGGAGGGTGACCCAGTACTTC. The encoded protein is CASQGQGRVTQYF.

The genes are TRBV24-1 and TRBJ2-2, with TRBD2 as a possible D gene (6 bases). The CDR3 spans 14 residues. V shed 6 bases and J shed 2 bases, with 9 bases lying between them. CDR1 is KGHDR and CDR2 is SFDVKD in the germline V gene. The chain's CDR3 is CATSRDSNTGELFF. DNA of the CDR3: TGTGCCACCAGTCGGGACTCAAACACCGGGGAGCTGTTTTTT.

The chain is built from TRBV7-3 and TRBJ1-1; D unclear. Germline V gene sequence: CDR1 SGHTA, CDR2 FQGTGA. V lost 2 bases and J lost 5, with 9 bases in between. The CDR3 covers 13 residues. This CDR3 reads CASSLRDGTEAFF. DNA of the CDR3: TGTGCCAGCAGCTTACGGGATGGGACTGAAGCTTTCTTT.

This clone was detected a few times. The CDR3 here is CAISSLNTDTQYF. The CDR3 nucleotides are TGTGCCATCTCGTCACTCAACACAGATACGCAGTATTTT. The gene calls are TRBV10-3 and TRBJ2-3; D gene ambiguous. Deletions cut 8 bases from V and 2 bases from J, with 11 bases between. Germline V gene data show CDR1 as ENHRY and CDR2 as SYGVKD. This CDR3 spans 13 amino acids.

The rearrangement links TRBV18 to TRBJ1-1; D unclear. V lost 6 bases, J lost 8 bases, and 13 bases lay in between. The CDR3 sequence is 12 residues long. Per the germline V gene, CDR1 is KGHSH and CDR2 is LQKENI. DNA for the CDR3: TGTGCCAGCTCCCCCCGGGTCGAGGAAGCTTTCTTT. Its translation is CASSPRVEEAFF.

The J gene is TRBJ2-5, the V gene TRBV9; TRBD2 agrees at 11 bases. Trimming at V came to 4 bases and at J to 4 bases, leaving 6 bases not matched to a gene. This CDR3 has 15 amino acids. Germline V CDR1 and CDR2: SGDLS, YYNGEE. CDR3 in amino acids: CASSPMGLAVETQYF. The CDR3 DNA is TGTGCCAGCAGCCCAATGGGACTAGCGGTAGAGACCCAGTACTTC.

V usage is TRBV11-2 and J usage is TRBJ1-2, with 7 bases that match TRBD1. The trim removed 4 bases at V and 4 bases at J, leaving 3 bases unmatched. The CDR3 is made up of 13 amino acids. Per the germline V gene, CDR1 is SGHAT and CDR2 is FQNNGV. The CDR3 nucleotides are TGTGCCAGCAGCTCCGGGACAGTCTATGGCTACACCTTC. This encodes CASSSGTVYGYTF.

The rearrangement uses TRBV20-1 and TRBJ2-1; 7 bases fit TRBD2. Germline V gene data show CDR1 as DFQATT and CDR2 as SNEGSKA (reference sequence). The CDR3 runs to 11 residues. CDR3 in DNA: TGCAGAGCCTCGGGAGGAAATGAGCAGTTCTTC. Translated, it gives CRASGGNEQFF.

The CDR3 sequence: CASSQAGSFRNEQFF. The CDR3 coding sequence is TGTGCCAGCAGCCAAGCCGGTAGCTTCCGAAATGAGCAGTTCTTC. The chain combines TRBV3-1 (or the pseudogene TRBV3-2) with TRBJ2-1; no reliable D call. The CDR3 sequence is 15 residues long. Trimming left V 1 base short and J 7 bases short, with 14 bases between. In germline, CDR1 is LGHDT, CDR2 YNNKEL (reference sequence).

The chain joins TRBV7-3 to TRBJ2-3; the D is unclear. CDR1 and CDR2 from the germline V gene are SGHTA and FQGTGA. The CDR3 runs to 15 residues. The V end was cut by 1 base, the J end by 0 bases, with 8 bases between. The CDR3 DNA sequence: TGTGCCAGCAGCTTAAATAGTATTAGCACAGATACGCAGTATTTT. Protein: CASSLNSISTDTQYF. Full variable domain (rest looked up from reference TRBV7-3 and TRBJ2-3): GAGVSQTPSNKVTEKGKYVELRCDPISGHTALYWYRQSLGQGPEFLIYFQGTGAADDSGLPNDRFFAVRPEGSVSTLKIQRTERGDSAVYLCASSLNSISTDTQYFGPGTRLTVL.

The V call is TRBV11-3, the J call TRBJ1-6; D unclear. From germline, CDR1 is SGHNT and CDR2 YENEEA. CDR3 size: 13 residues. V was clipped by 1 base and J by 9 bases, with 7 bases between them. CDR3 residues: CASSLGGFSPLHF. CDR3 DNA sequence: TGTGCCAGCAGCTTAGGAGGGTTTTCACCCCTCCACTTT. Together with reference TRBV11-3 and TRBJ1-6, the CDR3 gives the full variable domain: EAGVVQSPRYKIIEKKQPVAFWCNPISGHNTLYWYLQNLGQGPELLIRYENEEAVDDSQLPKDRFSAERLKGVDSTLKIQPAELGDSAVYLCASSLGGFSPLHFGNGTRLTVT.

The V call is TRBV4-3, the J call TRBJ2-3, with D perhaps matching TRBD2 (6 bases). The CDR3 loop spans 15 amino acids. V was trimmed by 4 bases and J by 6 bases, leaving 17 bases between them. Germline values: CDR1 LGHNA, CDR2 YSLEER. CDR3 DNA: TGCGCCAGCAGCCCAGCTAGGAGTGGAGGGGATACGCAGTATTTT. Protein sequence: CASSPARSGGDTQYF.

V is TRBV30 and J is TRBJ2-1; D is perhaps TRBD2 (7 bases). V was cut by 2 bases and J by 3 bases, with 14 bases left in between. Germline CDR1 GTSNPN, CDR2 SVGIG (reference sequence). The CDR3 has 15 amino acids. The CDR3 region has the DNA TGTGCCTGGAGTACAAACGGGGGGCTCTACAATGAGCAGTTCTTC. Translated: CAWSTNGGLYNEQFF.

The CDR3 spells CASSSPHRGPGNTIYF. Written as DNA, the CDR3 is TGTGCCAGCAGCTCACCTCACAGGGGACCAGGAAACACCATATATTTT. The V gene is TRBV6-2 or TRBV6-3, the J gene TRBJ1-3, with 7 nucleotides matching TRBD1. The V and J ends lost 6 bases and 4 bases, in that order; junction bases with no gene match: 12. Germline-derived CDR1 and CDR2 are MNHEY and SVGEGT. The length of the CDR3 is 16 residues.

This clone was recorded once. The chain joins TRBV6-5 to TRBJ1-2; tentative D call: TRBD1 (5 bases). The CDR3 is 15 residues long. V was clipped by 5 bases and J by 3 bases, with 16 bases between them. Germline V gives CDR1 MNHEY, CDR2 SVGAGI. This chain's CDR3 is CASSPGGVGDYGYTF. In DNA form, the CDR3 reads TGTGCCAGCAGTCCGGGAGGGGTGGGGGACTATGGCTACACCTTC.